This entry concerns a single T cell receptor (beta chain). Antigen: not known. These data are taken from a study of OX40 agonist ivuxolimab in advanced cancers. Across the study: An agonistic human IgG2 monoclonal antibody against OX40 (CD134) was given. Three dose-escalation patients had partial responses: one with hepatocellular carcinoma and two with cutaneous melanoma.

Study-wide results and caveats: The 0.1-3.0 mg/kg partial responders had among the lowest clonal expansion. In the expanded peripheral T cells, antigen specificity was never determined.

Germline CDR1 and CDR2: SNHLY and FYNNEI. This CDR3 is 12 amino acids long. The V end lost 7 bases, the J end lost 1 base, and 8 bases lay between the germline ends. Generated by immunoSEQ multiplex PCR, the TCRdb table keeps only in-frame clones and is missing some. The sample carries more than 60,000 clones, approximately 83% recorded once. The sequencing here drew on CD4+ or CD8+ T cells sorted from blood, taken in a trial of the OX40 agonist ivuxolimab. The origin of this receptor is an adult with an advanced solid tumor such as melanoma, head and neck, liver or kidney cancer. The chain recombines TRBV2 with TRBJ2-7; weak D call: TRBD1 (6 bases). The CDR3 is CASITGSYEQYF. The CDR3, as DNA: TGTGCCAGCATCACAGGGTCCTACGAGCAGTACTTC.